These 30 T cell receptor beta chains were sequenced from one sample in a study of T cell responses to AZD1222 COVID-19 vaccine. Some clones are missing from TCRdb's copy, which holds only in-frame ones; the method was immunoSEQ multiplex PCR. This table has roughly 140,000 clones, 93% appearing once. This specimen consisted of peripheral blood, obtained on day 0 of AZD1222 vaccination. These receptors were collected from an adult in good health.

This CDR3 is CASGKTDPRTRSPTYF. CDR3 coding DNA: TGTGCTAGTGGGAAAACCGACCCTAGGACTAGATCTCCGACATATTTT. The gene calls are TRBV12-5 and TRBJ2-3; TRBD2 matches 7 bases. V was clipped by 6 bases and J by 15 bases; unmatched bases: 24. This CDR3 spans 16 amino acids. Germline V gene sequence: CDR1 LGHNT, CDR2 FRNRAP.

The rearrangement uses TRBV9 and TRBJ2-3; 8 bases are shared with TRBD2. CDR3 size: 16 residues. The trim removed 3 bases at V and 2 bases at J, leaving 8 bases unmatched. Germline values: CDR1 SGDLS, CDR2 YYNGEE. CDR3 DNA sequence: TGTGCCAGCAGCGCGGGAAGCGGGGGCTTCACAGATACGCAGTATTTT. Its translation is CASSAGSGGFTDTQYF.

The V and J genes are TRBV6-2 or TRBV6-3 and TRBJ1-1; D is ambiguous. Per the germline V gene, CDR1 is MNHEY and CDR2 is SVGEGT. The germline V and J ends were trimmed by 0 bases and 3 bases, with 14 bases remaining between them. This CDR3 contains 16 residues. CDR3 in amino acids: CASSYSGYPRDTEAFF. DNA for the CDR3: TGTGCCAGCAGTTACTCGGGTTACCCCCGGGACACTGAAGCTTTCTTT.

V usage is TRBV7-8 and J usage is TRBJ1-3, with TRBD1 matching over 10 bases. J was trimmed by 0 bases and V by 5 bases; bases with no gene match: 4. The CDR3 is made up of 16 amino acids. Per germline, CDR1 SGHVS and CDR2 FQNEAQ. The CDR3 DNA reads TGTGCCAGCAGCCTACGACAGGGGGCCTCTGGAAACACCATATATTTT. Protein sequence: CASSLRQGASGNTIYF.

This chain links TRBV5-4 with TRBJ2-7, with D perhaps being TRBD1 or TRBD2 (5 bases each). V was pared by 0 bases and J by 2 bases, with 12 bases between. The CDR3 contains 15 residues. The germline gives CDR1 SGHNT, CDR2 YYREEE (reference sequence). The CDR3: CASSLGSGRTYEQYF. The CDR3 DNA sequence: TGTGCCAGCAGCTTGGGCTCGGGACGGACCTACGAGCAGTACTTC.

The chain uses TRBV6-1 and TRBJ2-7, with D possibly matching TRBD2 (7 bases). Trimming left V 4 bases short and J 2 bases short, with 18 bases between. Germline V CDR1 and CDR2: MNHNS, SASEGT. The CDR3 is made up of 16 amino acids. The CDR3, as DNA: TGTGCCAGCAGTGGGGGGAGGGACACGCATCCCTACGAGCAGTACTTC. Translating gives CASSGGRDTHPYEQYF.

This sequence joins TRBV12-3 or TRBV12-4 and TRBJ2-2; the D is unclear. The V end was cut by 6 bases, the J end by 5 bases, with 4 bases between. The CDR3 consists of 11 residues. The CDR3 DNA sequence: TGTGCCAGCAGAACAACCGGGGAGCTGTTTTTT. This translates into CASRTTGELFF.

The chain combines TRBV19 with TRBJ1-5; D gene ambiguous. V lost 3 bases and J 5 bases, leaving 14 bases between the germline ends. Germline V gives CDR1 LNHDA, CDR2 SQIVND (reference sequence). The CDR3 length is 15 residues. The CDR3 nucleotides are TGTGCCAGTAGTATTGCGGGGTTAATCGATCAGCCCCAGCATTTT. Its translation is CASSIAGLIDQPQHF.

J is TRBJ1-6 and V is TRBV7-9, with 7 bases that match TRBD1. V shed 1 base, J shed 10 bases, and the junction held 4 bases outside the gene matches. The germline V gene has CDR1 SEHNR and CDR2 FQNEAQ (reference sequence). The CDR3 has 14 residues. CDR3 nucleotide sequence: TGTGCCAGCAGCTTAGGACAGGGTGACTCACCCCTCCACTTT. This translates into CASSLGQGDSPLHF.

The V and J genes are TRBV3-1 (or the pseudogene TRBV3-2) and TRBJ2-1, with D tentatively TRBD2 (6 bases). Trimming took 1 base from V and 12 from J, leaving 10 bases between them. This CDR3 is 12 amino acids long. Germline CDR1 is LGHDT and CDR2 is YNNKEL (reference sequence). The CDR3 loop is CASSQGQGGQFF. CDR3 nucleotides: TGTGCCAGCAGCCAAGGGCAGGGAGGGCAGTTCTTC.

This clone was observed once. The rearrangement joins TRBV5-1 to TRBJ2-2; D unclear. The CDR3 totals 13 residues. Trimming took off 0 bases at V and 4 bases at J, with 4 bases between the two ends. CDR1 and CDR2 from the germline V gene are SGHRS and YFSETQ. The CDR3 sequence: CASSLVTTGELFF. CDR3 DNA: TGCGCCAGCAGCTTGGTCACCACCGGGGAGCTGTTTTTT.

The genes are TRBV6-1 and TRBJ1-2, with no clear D. CDR1 MNHNS and CDR2 SASEGT come from the germline V gene. The CDR3 is made up of 13 amino acids. The V end lost 3 bases, the J end lost 8 bases, and 13 bases lay between the germline ends. The CDR3 loop is CASSERGLGGYTF. As DNA, the CDR3 is TGTGCCAGCAGTGAGCGGGGTTTGGGAGGCTACACCTTC.

The chain couples TRBV19 to TRBJ1-3; a possible D gene is TRBD1 (5 bases). Trimming pared 5 bases from V and 1 base from J, leaving 9 bases between. CDR1 is LNHDA, CDR2 SQIVND, per germline (reference sequence). The length of the CDR3 is 14 residues. CDR3: CASSRQNSGNTIYF. The CDR3, as DNA: TGTGCCAGTAGTCGACAGAATTCTGGAAACACCATATATTTT. The full variable domain, rest sourced from reference TRBV19 and TRBJ1-3, is DGGITQSPKYLFRKEGQNVTLSCEQNLNHDAMYWYRQDPGQGLRLIYYSQIVNDFQKGDIAEGYSVSREKKESFPLTVTSAQKNPTAFYLCASSRQNSGNTIYFGEGSWLTVV.

The gene calls are TRBV3-1 (or the pseudogene TRBV3-2) and TRBJ2-7, with D perhaps TRBD2 (6 bases). This CDR3 is built from 13 residues. Germline loops: CDR1 LGHDT, CDR2 YNNKEL (reference sequence). V was pared by 2 bases and J by 6 bases, with 11 bases between. CDR3 loop: CASSQNIGGEQYF. CDR3 bases: TGTGCCAGCAGCCAAAATATCGGGGGCGAGCAGTACTTC.

The V and J genes are TRBV3-1 (or the pseudogene TRBV3-2) and TRBJ2-7; 7 bases align to TRBD1. The J segment lost 3 bases and the V segment lost 8 bases, leaving 10 bases of the junction unmatched. CDR3 size: 14 residues. Germline V lookup: CDR1 LGHDT, CDR2 YNNKEL (reference sequence). The CDR3 DNA reads as TGTGCCAGCCCCCCAAGGACAGGAAACTACGAGCAGTACTTC. Translated: CASPPRTGNYEQYF.

V and J are TRBV28 and TRBJ2-4, with D perhaps matching TRBD1 (5 bases). CDR1 and CDR2 (germline): MDHEN, SYDVKM. Trimming took 3 bases from V and 2 from J, leaving 20 bases between them. This CDR3 is built from 18 residues. For the CDR3, the DNA is TGTGCCAGCAGTTTGAGTCGACTTCGTCAGGGCACCAAAAACATTCAGTACTTC. The encoded protein is CASSLSRLRQGTKNIQYF.

The rearrangement links TRBV29-1 to TRBJ2-7, with a weak D call TRBD2 (6 bases). CDR1 SQVTM and CDR2 ANQGSEA come from the germline V gene. Trimming took off 8 bases at V and 0 bases at J, with 11 bases between the two ends. This CDR3 spans 12 amino acids. CDR3 sequence (DNA): TGCAGCCCGGGGGTGCGCTCCTACGAGCAGTACTTC. Protein product: CSPGVRSYEQYF.

This chain links TRBV9 with TRBJ2-2; TRBD2 matches at 14 bases. The germline CDR1 and CDR2 sequences are SGDLS and YYNGEE. This CDR3 comprises 18 residues. With 4 bases clipped from V and 3 bases from J, the junction kept 8 bases outside the gene matches. The CDR3 DNA sequence: TGTGCCAGCAGCCCGAGGACTAGCGGGAGGTCATACACCGGGGAGCTGTTTTTT. Amino acid sequence: CASSPRTSGRSYTGELFF.

The V and J genes are TRBV6-5 and TRBJ2-5; D remains ambiguous. CDR1 MNHEY and CDR2 SVGAGI come from the germline V gene. This CDR3 has 14 amino acids. V was trimmed by 6 bases and J by 0 bases, leaving 11 bases between them. The DNA of the CDR3 is TGTGCCAGCAGAACAGACACCGACCAAGAGACCCAGTACTTC. This translates into CASRTDTDQETQYF.

The gene calls are TRBV7-2 and TRBJ2-5; 10 bases line up with TRBD2. Looked up from germline, CDR1 is SGHTA and CDR2 is FQGNSA. The trim removed 2 bases at V and 2 bases at J, leaving 8 bases unmatched. The CDR3 consists of 17 residues. CDR3 in amino acids: CASSLPASGGPQETQYF. CDR3 nucleotide sequence: TGTGCCAGCAGCTTACCCGCTAGCGGGGGCCCACAAGAGACCCAGTACTTC. The full variable domain, with the rest looked up from reference TRBV7-2 and TRBJ2-5, is GAGVSQSPSNKVTEKGKDVELRCDPISGHTALYWYRQSLGQGLEFLIYFQGNSAPDKSGLPSDRFSAERTGGSVSTLTIQRTQQEDSAVYLCASSLPASGGPQETQYFGPGTRLLVL.

The chain has TRBV3-1 (or the pseudogene TRBV3-2) and TRBJ2-7; D is unresolved. The CDR3 extends over 14 amino acids. The germline gives CDR1 LGHDT, CDR2 YNNKEL (reference sequence). Trimming cost V 1 base and J 3 bases, with 10 bases left between them. The CDR3 loop is CASSQVPRLYEQYF. CDR3 DNA: TGTGCCAGCAGCCAAGTTCCAAGACTCTACGAGCAGTACTTC.

The chain uses TRBV12-3 or TRBV12-4 and TRBJ1-2; 7 bases line up with TRBD1. This CDR3 is 13 amino acids long. V trimming: 1 base; J trimming: 7 bases; junction bases outside the gene matches: 3. The CDR3 DNA follows: TGTGCCAGCAGTTTAGAGGGGGCGACTGGCTACACCTTC. This encodes CASSLEGATGYTF.

The chain combines TRBV27 with TRBJ2-3, with D perhaps TRBD1 (5 bases). V was trimmed by 6 bases and J by 4 bases, leaving 14 bases between them. This CDR3 spans 14 amino acids. The germline gives CDR1 MNHEY, CDR2 SMNVEV (reference sequence). This CDR3 reads CASRTAGFADTQYF. CDR3 coding DNA: TGTGCCAGCAGGACTGCAGGGTTCGCAGATACGCAGTATTTT.

CDR3: CASSFPAGRKQPQHF. The DNA for the CDR3 is TGTGCCAGCAGTTTCCCCGCGGGAAGGAAGCAGCCCCAGCATTTT. The chain joins TRBV28 to TRBJ1-5; no clear D gene. The CDR3 sequence is 15 residues long. CDR1 and CDR2 from the germline V gene are MDHEN and SYDVKM. Trimming removed 3 bases at V and 7 bases at J, with 16 bases between.

The rearrangement uses TRBV9 and TRBJ2-1; tentative D call: TRBD2 (6 bases). V lost 4 bases and J lost 3, with 14 bases in between. Germline loops: CDR1 SGDLS, CDR2 YYNGEE. The CDR3 is made up of 15 amino acids. The CDR3 spells CASSPRLAIYNEQFF. In DNA form, the CDR3 reads TGTGCCAGCAGCCCTAGGCTAGCGATCTACAATGAGCAGTTCTTC. The entire variable domain, with the rest obtained from reference TRBV9 and TRBJ2-1, is as follows: DSGVTQTPKHLITATGQRVTLRCSPRSGDLSVYWYQQSLDQGLQFLIQYYNGEERAKGNILERFSAQQFPDLHSELNLSSLELGDSALYFCASSPRLAIYNEQFFGPGTRLTVL.

The chain joins TRBV18 to TRBJ1-1; no firm D call. Germline V gene data show CDR1 as KGHSH and CDR2 as LQKENI. This CDR3 contains 14 residues. Trimming stripped 7 bases from V and 1 base from J, with 13 bases between. The CDR3 loop reads CASLEGRTNTEAFF. Here the CDR3 DNA reads TGTGCCAGCTTGGAAGGCAGGACGAACACTGAAGCTTTCTTT.

The V and J genes are TRBV9 and TRBJ1-2; D is possibly TRBD1 (5 bases). The V end lost 4 bases, the J end lost 4 bases, and 11 bases lay between the germline ends. Per germline, CDR1 SGDLS and CDR2 YYNGEE. The CDR3 is 13 residues long. The CDR3 DNA is TGTGCCAGCAGCTTAACAGGAACCTATGGCTACACCTTC. Amino acids: CASSLTGTYGYTF.

V usage is TRBV20-1 and J usage is TRBJ1-3; D is ambiguous. CDR1 DFQATT and CDR2 SNEGSKA come from the germline V gene (reference sequence). V lost 3 bases and J 4 bases, leaving 4 bases between the germline ends. This CDR3 comprises 11 residues. CDR3 sequence: CSAREGNTIYF. In nucleotides, the CDR3 is TGCAGTGCTAGGGAGGGAAACACCATATATTTT.

The V call is TRBV4-3, the J call TRBJ1-2, with D uncertain. The CDR3 consists of 12 residues. With 1 base removed from V and 5 bases from J, the gap between germline ends came to 5 bases. Per the germline V gene, CDR1 is LGHNA and CDR2 is YSLEER. CDR3 DNA: TGCGCCAGCAGCCAAGGTCAATATGGCTACACCTTC. This gives the protein CASSQGQYGYTF.

The gene calls are TRBV5-1 and TRBJ2-5; 8 bases match TRBD2. The V and J ends lost 2 bases and 2 bases, in that order; junction bases with no gene match: 5. Germline V gene data show CDR1 as SGHRS and CDR2 as YFSETQ. The CDR3 extends over 15 amino acids. In DNA, the CDR3 is TGCGCCAGCAGCTTCCAGCGGGGGCCGCAAGAGACCCAGTACTTC. Amino acid sequence: CASSFQRGPQETQYF.